The rows below give T cell receptor beta chains drawn from one sample of a study of cytomegalovirus exposure and HLA in healthy donors. Here immunoSEQ multiplex PCR was the method, and the copy in TCRdb shows in-frame clones only, minus some. The table includes 95,000 to 150,000 clones, about three quarters detected once. Source material: PBMCs. These receptors originate from a woman aged 60-75 years in good health and CMV-seropositive. The CDR3 runs from the conserved cysteine through the conserved F or W. Each record gives: J gene, clone size, V gene, D gene, CDR3 DNA, CDR3 protein. A D gene is named only where the DNA matches it firmly. Clone sizes are given selectively: once, few, many, or a class where the clone is expanded.

TRBJ2-1 . TRBV5-6 . TGTGCCAGCAGCCCCTCCCTGGGCGTTTACAATGAGCAGTTCTTC CASSPSLGVYNEQFF
TRBJ1-1 . TRBV29-1 TRBD1 TGCAGCGCTATAACAGACAGGGCACATGGTGAAGCTTTCTTT CSAITDRAHGEAFF
TRBJ1-1 few TRBV5-4 . TGTGCCAGCAGCTTGGATGCAGGGCTTATGAACACTGAAGCTTTCTTT CASSLDAGLMNTEAFF
TRBJ2-7 once TRBV5-8 TRBD2 TGTGCCAGCAGGAGGGACTACAGCTCCTACGAGCAGTACTTC CASRRDYSSYEQYF
TRBJ2-2 . TRBV18 TRBD1 TGTGCCAGCTCACTCGCGGGACAGGGTAACACCGGGGAGCTGTTTTTT CASSLAGQGNTGELFF
TRBJ1-6 . TRBV5-5 . TGTGCCAGCAGCCGGGTGGACAACTATAATTCACCCCTCCACTTT CASSRVDNYNSPLHF
TRBJ2-7 once TRBV9 . TGTGCCAGCAGCGTAGATAGAGGGGGCGGGGACGAGCAGTACTTC CASSVDRGGGDEQYF
TRBJ1-6 few TRBV7-2 TRBD1 TGTGCCACCACCCCGGGGAGGTCAGGACAGGGGCCCCTCCACTTT CATTPGRSGQGPLHF
TRBJ2-7 few TRBV10-2 TRBD1 TGCGCCAGCAAACAGGGGGCTTACGAGCAGTACTTC CASKQGAYEQYF
TRBJ1-2 . TRBV28 . TGTGCCAGCAGTCCTGGGGGCGCCGTCTATGGCTACACCTTC CASSPGGAVYGYTF
TRBJ2-7 . TRBV9 TRBD1 TGTGCCAGCAGCGTAGAAGGACAGGGGAAGGACGAGCAGTACTTC CASSVEGQGKDEQYF
TRBJ1-2 . TRBV29-1 TRBD1 TGCAGTGCCACACAACCAGGGGGATATGGCTACACCTTC CSATQPGGYGYTF
TRBJ2-7 . TRBV2 TRBD1 TGTGCCAGCACCCTGACAGGGGCCTCGAGGGAGCAGTACTTC CASTLTGASREQYF
TRBJ2-6 . TRBV30 . TGTGCCTGGAGTGTACTTTCTGGGGCCAACGTCCTGACTTTC CAWSVLSGANVLTF
TRBJ1-5 . TRBV5-1 . TGCGCCAGCAGCTTGGAGGGGGGCAATCAGCCCCAGCATTTT CASSLEGGNQPQHF
TRBJ1-2 once TRBV11-2 . TGTGCCAGCAGCCGAGGGTGGAACTATGGCTACACCTTC CASSRGWNYGYTF
TRBJ2-3 . TRBV5-1 . TGCGCCAGCAGCTTGGACAGGGTTGCAGATACGCAGTATTTT CASSLDRVADTQYF
TRBJ2-6 . TRBV5-4 . TGTGCCAGCAGCTTCTACGGAGACTCTGGGGCCAACGTCCTGACTTTC CASSFYGDSGANVLTF
TRBJ2-1 . TRBV30 . TGTGCCTGGAGTGAAAAAGGGGATTCCTACAATGAGCAGTTCTTC CAWSEKGDSYNEQFF
TRBJ1-4 . TRBV2 . TGTGCCAGCAATCCTCGGGGTAGTTATGAAAAACTGTTTTTT CASNPRGSYEKLFF
TRBJ2-1 few TRBV6-4 TRBD2 TGTGCCAGCAGTGACTCGACTAGCGGCTACAATGAGCAGTTCTTC CASSDSTSGYNEQFF
TRBJ2-1 . TRBV4-1 . TGCGCCAGCAGCCCCGGGTCCTACAATGAGCAGTTCTTC CASSPGSYNEQFF
TRBJ1-1 . TRBV18 TRBD1 TGTGCCAGCTCCCCCGGGACAGGGGATTACACTGAAGCTTTCTTT CASSPGTGDYTEAFF
TRBJ1-2 . TRBV7-2 . TGTGCCAGCAGCTTAGTCGGGGGCTACACCTTC CASSLVGGYTF
TRBJ1-2 . TRBV19 TRBD1 TGTGCCAGTAGTCCCCCCGGACAGGGGGCGCGGGGCTACACCTTC CASSPPGQGARGYTF
TRBJ2-3 once TRBV6-6 . TGTGCCAGCAATCCAGTCACCCCAGATACGCAGTATTTT CASNPVTPDTQYF
TRBJ2-7 few TRBV7-7 TRBD2 TGTGCCAGCAGCTTAGCGTACGGGAGGGCCCACGAGCAGTACTTC CASSLAYGRAHEQYF
TRBJ1-1 . TRBV19 TRBD1 TGTGCCAGTACCCCACAGGGGCGAGGCACTGAAGCTTTCTTT CASTPQGRGTEAFF
TRBJ1-2 few TRBV7-2 . TGTGCCAGCAGCTTAGAGACGTTTCCGGCCCCGAGGTATGGCTACACCTTC CASSLETFPAPRYGYTF
TRBJ2-1 . TRBV19 . TGTGCCAGTAGGTTTAGCTACTACAATGAGCAGTTCTTC CASRFSYYNEQFF
TRBJ1-1 . TRBV6-6 . TGTGCCAGCAGTTACGTACAGGTGAGCACTGAAGCTTTCTTT CASSYVQVSTEAFF
TRBJ1-2 . TRBV29-1 TRBD1 TGCAGCGTTGCTCTTGGGACAGGGACCGGCTATGGCTACACCTTC CSVALGTGTGYGYTF
TRBJ2-3 . TRBV9 TRBD2 TGTGCCAGCAGAGATATTAGCGGGAGCACAGATACGCAGTATTTT CASRDISGSTDTQYF
TRBJ1-5 . TRBV19 TRBD1 TGTGCCAGTAGTCCCCGGGACAGGGGCAATCAGCCCCAGCATTTT CASSPRDRGNQPQHF
TRBJ1-1 . TRBV7-9 TRBD1 TGTGCCAGCAGCTTTCAAGGAGACAGGGGATGGTCTGGAAACACTGAAGCTTTCTTT CASSFQGDRGWSGNTEAFF
TRBJ1-6 . TRBV19 . TGTGCCAGTAGTATCGCGAGCTCCTATAATTCACCCCTCCACTTT CASSIASSYNSPLHF
TRBJ1-2 . TRBV11-3 . TGTGCCAGCAGCCTTGTCTCCCGCTATGGCTACACCTTC CASSLVSRYGYTF
TRBJ2-1 . TRBV11-2 TRBD1 TGTGCCAGCATCTCCAAAATGACAGGGGGCTCCTACAATGAGCAGTTCTTC CASISKMTGGSYNEQFF
TRBJ1-1 few TRBV5-6 . TGTGCCAGCAGCTTGTTGGGGGCCTCGAACACTGAAGCTTTCTTT CASSLLGASNTEAFF
TRBJ1-2 . TRBV7-3 TRBD1 TGTGCCAGCAGCTCGCAAGGGGGCGTAGATGGCTACACCTTC CASSSQGGVDGYTF
TRBJ2-2 . TRBV5-1 . TGCGCCAGCAGCTTGGGTGCGGGACTGAACACCGGGGAGCTGTTTTTT CASSLGAGLNTGELFF
TRBJ2-7 few TRBV5-1 . TGCGCCAGCAGCTTGGGGCAGGTTGACTACGAGCAGTACTTC CASSLGQVDYEQYF
TRBJ2-7 . TRBV29-1 TRBD2 TGCAGCGTTGAAGGAGGACTAGCGGCACGGGACTACTCCTACGAGCAGTACTTC CSVEGGLAARDYSYEQYF
TRBJ2-3 few TRBV4-1 . TGCGCCAGCAGCCTCTCCCCACAGGGCACAGATACGCAGTATTTT CASSLSPQGTDTQYF
TRBJ1-3 . TRBV4-2 TRBD1 TGTGCCAGCAGCCAGGCGTTTGGACAGGTGGCTGGAAACACCATATATTTT CASSQAFGQVAGNTIYF